This TCR beta chain is from a study of blood T cell repertoires in COVID-19. With V trimmed by 3 bases and J by 0 bases, 5 bases remained unmatched. In germline, CDR1 is KGHSH, CDR2 LQKENI. The CDR3 covers 17 residues. TCRdb keeps only in-frame clones here, not all; method: immunoSEQ multiplex PCR. In the table there are about 250,000 clones, approximately 89% of which are singletons. This clone was seen more than once but under ten times. The V and J genes are TRBV18 and TRBJ2-1; 10 positions agree with TRBD2. The origin of this receptor is a woman aged 40 to 50 who had been exposed to COVID-19. Sequencing input: PBMCs or T cells enriched from blood (not recorded which). The CDR3 DNA sequence: TGTGCCAGCTCACCGAATCTAGCGGGAGTCTCCTACAATGAGCAGTTCTTC. Its translation: CASSPNLAGVSYNEQFF.